A selection of T cell receptor beta chains follows, all from one sample in a study of PD-1 blockade in classical Hodgkin lymphoma. Some clones are missing from TCRdb's copy, which holds only in-frame ones; the method was immunoSEQ multiplex PCR. Found here are tens of thousands of clones, around 76% of them singletons; the top ten hold about an eighth. The specimen was peripheral blood mononuclear cells (PBMCs), collected before the fourth cycle of nivolumab. Receptor source: a human donor with classical Hodgkin lymphoma. Each CDR3 is given with its conserved first and last residue. A D gene is named only where the DNA matches it firmly. Size is omitted from some rows. Given values are once, few, many or a class for expanded clones.

v_gene	d_gene	abundance	j_gene	CDR3nt	CDR3aa
TRBV6-5	NA	few	TRBJ1-2	TGTGCCAGCACCCGAACAGGGAACGGCTACACCTTC	CASTRTGNGYTF
TRBV7-2	NA	NA	TRBJ2-4	TGTGCCAGCAGCTTAGAAGCGGGTTCAGCCAAAAACATTCAGTACTTC	CASSLEAGSAKNIQYF
TRBV5-6	NA	NA	TRBJ2-5	TGTGCCAGCAGCTTGACGGCAGGGGGGGAGACCCAGTACTTC	CASSLTAGGETQYF
TRBV2	NA	NA	TRBJ2-1	TGTGCCAGCAGGCCCCCTCCAAGCATGGGCAGGCACTTGCTTGGGGTCTCGAAATACAATGAGCAGTTCTTC	CASRPPPSMGRHLLGVSKYNEQFF
TRBV11-2	NA	NA	TRBJ2-1	TGTGCCAGCAGCTTAGATGGGTACGGGGGAGACCACTACAATGAGCAGTTCTTC	CASSLDGYGGDHYNEQFF
TRBV6-6	NA	NA	TRBJ2-7	TGTGCCACGACATCCCAGGGCTCCTACGAGCAGTACTTC	CATTSQGSYEQYF
TRBV28	NA	once	TRBJ1-1	TGTGCCAGCAGTTTAGCCAACATGAACACTGAAGCTTTCTTT	CASSLANMNTEAFF
TRBV9	TRBD1	NA	TRBJ2-1	TGTGCCAGCAGCCTACAGGGGGCTGACTACAATGAGCAGTTCTTC	CASSLQGADYNEQFF
TRBV29-1	NA	NA	TRBJ1-6	TGCAGCGTTGGCCAAGGACAGAATTCACCCCTCCACTTT	CSVGQGQNSPLHF
TRBV27	TRBD1	NA	TRBJ1-2	TGTGCCAGCAGTCAATCCCCCACAGGGGGTTATGGCTACACCTTC	CASSQSPTGGYGYTF
TRBV18	TRBD1	NA	TRBJ2-1	TGTGCCAGCTCACCAGCGAACGGGACAGGACCCCACAATGAGCAGTTCTTC	CASSPANGTGPHNEQFF
TRBV14	NA	NA	TRBJ1-2	TGTGCCAGCAGCCAAGTTGACGCTAACTATGGCTACACCTTC	CASSQVDANYGYTF
TRBV4-1	NA	NA	TRBJ1-5	TGCGCCAGCAGCCAAGATGGGGGGCTAGGCAATCAGCCCCAGCATTTT	CASSQDGGLGNQPQHF
TRBV12-1	NA	NA	TRBJ2-3	TGTGCCAGCAGCTTGACAGGGAGTCCAGATACGCAGTATTTT	CASSLTGSPDTQYF
TRBV7-2	TRBD2	NA	TRBJ2-3	TGTGCCAGCAGCTTACAAGCGGGGGACACAGATACGCAGTATTTT	CASSLQAGDTDTQYF
TRBV19	NA	NA	TRBJ2-3	TGTGCCAGTAAATTGGGGCCTAGCACAGATACGCAGTATTTT	CASKLGPSTDTQYF
TRBV10-2	NA	once	TRBJ1-3	TGCGCCAGCAGCGACAGTCCTGGAAACACCATATATTTT	CASSDSPGNTIYF
TRBV11-2	NA	NA	TRBJ1-5	TGTGCCAGCAGCTCACAGGGTTGGAGCAATCAGCCCCAGCATTTT	CASSSQGWSNQPQHF
TRBV4-1	TRBD2	NA	TRBJ2-7	TGCGCCAGCAGCCTAAGAGCGACTAGCGGCTACGAGCAGTACTTC	CASSLRATSGYEQYF
TRBV28	NA	few	TRBJ1-1	TGTGCCAGTAAGACAGCAATGAACACTGAAGCTTTCTTT	CASKTAMNTEAFF
TRBV28	TRBD2	once	TRBJ2-1	TGTGCCAGCAGCAAGTTTGGGGGTGGGACTAGCGGGCACAATGAGCAGTTCTTC	CASSKFGGGTSGHNEQFF
TRBV5-1	TRBD2	NA	TRBJ2-6	TGCGCCAGCAGCCTGAGGACTAGCTCTAGCTCTGGGGCCAACGTCCTGACTTTC	CASSLRTSSSSGANVLTF
TRBV4-2	TRBD1	NA	TRBJ2-5	TGTGCCAGCAGCCATCCGGGACAGGGGGACCAAGAGACCCAGTACTTC	CASSHPGQGDQETQYF
TRBV5-3	TRBD1	NA	TRBJ1-5	TGTGCCAGAAGCCGAGGACAGGGCCGTCAGCCCCAGCATTTT	CARSRGQGRQPQHF
TRBV4-3	NA	NA	TRBJ1-1	TGCGCCAGCAGCCAGTCGACAGGAAACACTGAAGCTTTCTTT	CASSQSTGNTEAFF
TRBV18	NA	NA	TRBJ1-1	TGTGCCAGCTCCGACCAATCCAGTGAAGCTTTCTTT	CASSDQSSEAFF
TRBV6-5	NA	NA	TRBJ2-7	TGTGCCAGCAGCCTCGGAATATTAGGCGAGCAGTACTTC	CASSLGILGEQYF
TRBV9	TRBD1	NA	TRBJ2-7	TGTGCCAGCAGCGAAACCGGGACAGCTTTCTACGAGCAGTACTTC	CASSETGTAFYEQYF
TRBV7-9	NA	NA	TRBJ2-6	TGTGCCAGCAGCTTGGCAGGGGGAGGCTTCTCTGGGGCCAACGTCCTGACTTTC	CASSLAGGGFSGANVLTF